These 25 T cell receptor beta chains were all obtained from the same sample, sequenced in a study of blood T cell repertoires in COVID-19. Clones were read by immunoSEQ multiplex PCR, and TCRdb kept only the in-frame ones, dropping some. The sample contains about 68,000 clones, approximately 79% of which appear only once. The sample taken for sequencing was peripheral blood. These receptors were obtained from a woman aged 60-70 years with acute or convalescent COVID-19.

This chain links TRBV11-2 with TRBJ1-6; D gene unclear. The V end lost 1 base, the J end lost 3 bases, and 10 bases lay between the germline ends. Germline V gives CDR1 SGHAT, CDR2 FQNNGV. This CDR3 is 16 amino acids long. The CDR3 nucleotides are TGTGCCAGCAGCTTAGTCGGCGGCCTCTATAATTCACCCCTCCACTTT. Amino acids: CASSLVGGLYNSPLHF.

This clone was seen a single time. The chain combines TRBV20-1 with TRBJ1-4; 7 bases are shared with TRBD1. Trimming cost V 3 bases and J 12 bases; bases outside gene matches: 16. CDR3 length equals 15 residues. Looked up from germline, CDR1 is DFQATT and CDR2 is SNEGSKA (reference sequence). The CDR3 coding sequence is TGCAGTGCTAGTAAACCGGGACAGACAACACGGGAACTGTTTTTT. This encodes CSASKPGQTTRELFF.

The V and J genes are TRBV5-1 and TRBJ1-1; D perhaps matches TRBD1 (5 bases). This CDR3 is 13 amino acids long. The V end was cut by 7 bases, the J end by 0 bases, with 10 bases between. Germline-derived CDR1 and CDR2 are SGHRS and YFSETQ. The CDR3 DNA reads TGCGCCAGCGGGGGGGGGATGAACACTGAAGCTTTCTTT. It yields the protein CASGGGMNTEAFF.

The rearrangement joins TRBV9 to TRBJ2-1; TRBD2 agrees at 8 bases. The CDR3 runs to 16 residues. Germline V lookup: CDR1 SGDLS, CDR2 YYNGEE. V gave up 4 bases and J gave up 4 bases; unmatched junction bases: 10. The CDR3 here is CASSPSGGAIYNEQFF. CDR3 DNA: TGTGCCAGCAGCCCCTCCGGGGGGGCGATTTACAATGAGCAGTTCTTC.

This clone was counted once. The J gene is TRBJ1-1, the V gene TRBV3-1 (or the pseudogene TRBV3-2); tentatively, D is TRBD1 (5 bases). This CDR3 comprises 13 residues. V lost 8 bases to trimming and J lost 4 bases, with 14 bases between them. Looked up from germline, CDR1 is LGHDT and CDR2 is YNNKEL (reference sequence). DNA of the CDR3: TGTGCCAGCTCGCCAGGGTGGTTCACTGAAGCTTTCTTT. Residues: CASSPGWFTEAFF.

This chain uses TRBV18 with TRBJ2-3, with no clear D. Germline V lookup: CDR1 KGHSH, CDR2 LQKENI. The CDR3 extends over 16 amino acids. The V end lost 2 bases, the J end lost 1 base, and 13 bases lay between the germline ends. CDR3 loop: CASSPASPFGTDTQYF. The CDR3 DNA reads TGTGCCAGCTCACCAGCGTCGCCGTTCGGCACAGATACGCAGTATTTT.

The V and J genes are TRBV7-2 and TRBJ1-4; D not resolved. From germline, CDR1 is SGHTA and CDR2 FQGNSA. The CDR3 covers 11 residues. The V end lost 4 bases, the J end lost 6 bases, and 3 bases lay between the germline ends. In DNA form, the CDR3 reads TGTGCCAGCAGCTCATATGAAAAACTGTTTTTT. Translating gives CASSSYEKLFF.

The chain combines TRBV20-1 with TRBJ1-4; TRBD1 matches 8 bases. The CDR3 is 13 residues long. V shed 3 bases, J shed 8 bases, and the junction held 5 bases outside the gene matches. The germline V gene encodes CDR1 DFQATT and CDR2 SNEGSKA (reference sequence). CDR3 DNA: TGCAGTGCTAGTGACAGGGGTAGCGAAAAACTGTTTTTT. Its translation: CSASDRGSEKLFF.

The J gene is TRBJ1-3, the V gene TRBV3-1 (or the pseudogene TRBV3-2); D is uncertain. CDR3 length equals 17 residues. Germline V gene lookup returns CDR1 LGHDT and CDR2 YNNKEL (reference sequence). Trimming left V 0 bases short and J 3 bases short, with 15 bases between. CDR3 sequence reads: CASSQDLRGWGGNTIYF. The CDR3 DNA sequence: TGTGCCAGCAGCCAAGATTTACGGGGTTGGGGTGGAAACACCATATATTTT.

The J gene is TRBJ1-6, the V gene TRBV28; a weak D match, TRBD1 (6 bases). Germline-derived CDR1 and CDR2 are MDHEN and SYDVKM. V shed 7 bases and J shed 4 bases, with 11 bases lying between them. This CDR3 comprises 14 residues. Written as DNA, the CDR3 is TGTGCCAGCACCCGGGACACATATAATTCACCCCTCCACTTT. Protein product: CASTRDTYNSPLHF.

The sample holds a few counts of this clone. The genes are TRBV28 and TRBJ2-5; TRBD1 agrees at 11 bases. The CDR3 extends over 16 amino acids. Germline V lookup: CDR1 MDHEN, CDR2 SYDVKM. V lost 4 bases, J lost 9 bases, and 13 bases stayed unmatched. The CDR3 bases are TGTGCCAGCAGTTCCCGGGACAGGGGGTTCGCCGTGGCCCAGTACTTC. Amino acids: CASSSRDRGFAVAQYF.

The chain recombines TRBV11-2 with TRBJ2-5; the match to TRBD2 covers 10 bases. Germline-derived CDR1 and CDR2 are SGHAT and FQNNGV. CDR3 length: 16 residues. J gave up 5 bases and V 5 bases, and 11 bases lay outside the gene matches. CDR3: CASSPIGSGGVETQYF. DNA for the CDR3: TGTGCCAGCAGCCCCATCGGGAGCGGGGGGGTCGAGACCCAGTACTTC. The full variable domain, in which reference TRBV11-2 and TRBJ2-5 provide the parts outside the CDR3, is EAGVAQSPRYKIIEKRQSVAFWCNPISGHATLYWYQQILGQGPKLLIQFQNNGVVDDSQLPKDRFSAERLKGVDSTLKIQPAKLEDSAVYLCASSPIGSGGVETQYFGPGTRLLVL.

The chain joins TRBV4-2 to TRBJ1-4; 12 positions match TRBD1. This CDR3 is 17 amino acids long. CDR1 is LGHNA, CDR2 YNFKEQ, per germline. J was trimmed by 7 bases and V by 0 bases; bases with no gene match: 6. CDR3 bases: TGTGCCAGCAGCCAAGAAGGGACAGGGGGCCAGTTTGAAAAACTGTTTTTT. As protein: CASSQEGTGGQFEKLFF.

The chain recombines TRBV4-2 with TRBJ1-2, with 8 bases that match TRBD1. With 4 bases clipped from V and 8 bases from J, the junction kept 9 bases outside the gene matches. CDR3 length: 14 amino acids. CDR1 is LGHNA and CDR2 is YNFKEQ in the germline V gene. Written as DNA, the CDR3 is TGTGCCAGCAGCCCGGACCCGACAGGGGAGGGCTACACCTTC. Protein: CASSPDPTGEGYTF.

The V gene is TRBV27, the J gene TRBJ2-2, with TRBD2 matching over 11 bases. CDR1 and CDR2 from the germline V gene are MNHEY and SMNVEV (reference sequence). The CDR3 is 17 amino acids. V lost 4 bases to trimming and J lost 1 base; unmatched junction nucleotides: 5. For the CDR3, the DNA is TGTGCCAGCAGTTGGATAGCGGGGGGGATGAACACCGGGGAGCTGTTTTTT. This gives the protein CASSWIAGGMNTGELFF.

The chain links TRBV6-2 or TRBV6-3 to TRBJ1-1; no clear D. The CDR3 has 17 residues. Germline V lookup: CDR1 MNHEY, CDR2 SVGEGT. V was trimmed by 0 bases and J by 0 bases, leaving 14 bases between them. CDR3 sequence: CASSYSQAPLMNTEAFF. CDR3 DNA sequence: TGTGCCAGCAGTTACTCCCAGGCTCCTCTTATGAACACTGAAGCTTTCTTT.

The chain uses TRBV10-2 and TRBJ1-1; 8 positions agree with TRBD1. V trimming: 6 bases; J trimming: 5 bases; junction bases outside the gene matches: 11. The CDR3 loop spans 15 amino acids. CDR1 is WSHSY, CDR2 SAAADI, per germline. This chain's CDR3 is CASRDGQGGRTEAFF. In DNA, the CDR3 is TGCGCCAGCAGAGATGGACAGGGAGGGAGGACTGAAGCTTTCTTT.

The chain employs TRBV28 and TRBJ1-1; D is possibly TRBD1 (5 bases). Trimming left V 3 bases short and J 3 bases short, with 14 bases between. This CDR3 has 15 amino acids. Germline V gene data show CDR1 as MDHEN and CDR2 as SYDVKM. The CDR3 sequence is CASSFSPGQHTEAFF. The CDR3 bases are TGTGCCAGCAGTTTTTCTCCAGGACAACACACTGAAGCTTTCTTT.

The chain recombines TRBV5-1 with TRBJ1-1; unclear D gene. Germline loops: CDR1 SGHRS, CDR2 YFSETQ. With 0 bases removed from V and 1 base from J, the gap between germline ends came to 7 bases. CDR3 length: 14 residues. The CDR3 DNA sequence: TGCGCCAGCAGCTTGGACAAACCGAACACTGAAGCTTTCTTT. Translated, it gives CASSLDKPNTEAFF.

The J gene is TRBJ1-3, the V gene TRBV21-1; the D call of TRBD1 is as the table states it, not checked on the DNA. TRBV21-1 is labeled a pseudogene. The CDR3 is made up of 18 amino acids. The CDR3 DNA sequence: TGTGCCAGCAGCAAAGAGATGGGCAGGGCCGCCTCTGGAAACACCATATATTTT. Its protein is CASSKEMGRAASGNTIYF.

The chain joins TRBV4-3 to TRBJ2-1; 8 nucleotides align to TRBD1. The ends lost 0 bases at V and 6 bases at J; junction bases unmatched: 7. CDR3 length: 16 residues. The germline V gene encodes CDR1 LGHNA and CDR2 YSLEER. CDR3 residues: CASSQDGGTGTNEQFF. The CDR3 DNA reads TGCGCCAGCAGCCAAGATGGGGGGACAGGAACCAATGAGCAGTTCTTC.

CDR3 region: CATSDDDRAYGYTF. The CDR3 coding sequence is TGTGCCACCAGTGACGACGACAGGGCCTATGGCTACACCTTC. The V and J genes are TRBV24-1 and TRBJ1-2; 7 nucleotides agree with TRBD1. The V and J ends lost 4 bases and 4 bases, in that order; junction bases with no gene match: 5. Germline loops: CDR1 KGHDR, CDR2 SFDVKD. CDR3 length: 14 residues.

V usage is TRBV7-2 and J usage is TRBJ1-1; tentative D call: TRBD1 (6 bases). CDR1 is SGHTA and CDR2 is FQGNSA in the germline V gene. Trimming pared 4 bases from V and 0 bases from J, leaving 12 bases between. This CDR3 is built from 15 residues. The CDR3 DNA is TGTGCCAGCAGCTCCGAGGGGGTCATGAACACTGAAGCTTTCTTT. It translates to CASSSEGVMNTEAFF. Using reference TRBV7-2 and TRBJ1-1 for the parts outside the CDR3, the full variable domain is GAGVSQSPSNKVTEKGKDVELRCDPISGHTALYWYRQSLGQGLEFLIYFQGNSAPDKSGLPSDRFSAERTGGSVSTLTIQRTQQEDSAVYLCASSSEGVMNTEAFFGQGTRLTVV.

A single count supports this clone. The gene calls are TRBV9 and TRBJ1-6; TRBD1 matches 10 bases. The CDR3 is made up of 15 amino acids. Germline trimming cut 4 bases from V and 10 bases from J; bases unmatched to any gene: 8. Germline V gene data show CDR1 as SGDLS and CDR2 as YYNGEE. The CDR3 loop reads CASSLRDRGESPLHF. The CDR3 region has the DNA TGTGCCAGCAGCTTGAGGGACAGGGGAGAGTCACCCCTCCACTTT.

This chain joins TRBV19 and TRBJ2-5; 8 bases map to TRBD1. CDR3 length: 15 residues. The germline V gene encodes CDR1 LNHDA and CDR2 SQIVND (reference sequence). V was clipped by 7 bases and J by 1 base; unmatched bases: 8. CDR3 sequence: CASTPGGLGQETQYF. The CDR3 nucleotides are TGTGCCAGTACCCCAGGGGGCCTAGGCCAAGAGACCCAGTACTTC.